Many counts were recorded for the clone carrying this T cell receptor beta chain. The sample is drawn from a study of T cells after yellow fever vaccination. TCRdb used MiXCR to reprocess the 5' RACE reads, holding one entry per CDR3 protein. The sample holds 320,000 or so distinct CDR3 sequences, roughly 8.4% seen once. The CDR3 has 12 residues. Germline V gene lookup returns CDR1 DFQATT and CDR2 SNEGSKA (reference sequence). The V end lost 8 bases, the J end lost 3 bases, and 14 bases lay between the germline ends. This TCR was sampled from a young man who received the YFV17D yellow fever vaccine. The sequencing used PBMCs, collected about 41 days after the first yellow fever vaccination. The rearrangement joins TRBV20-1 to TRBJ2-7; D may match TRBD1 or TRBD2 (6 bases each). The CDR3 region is CSLSGGHYEQYF. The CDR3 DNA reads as TGCAGTCTGTCCGGGGGCCACTACGAGCAGTACTTC.